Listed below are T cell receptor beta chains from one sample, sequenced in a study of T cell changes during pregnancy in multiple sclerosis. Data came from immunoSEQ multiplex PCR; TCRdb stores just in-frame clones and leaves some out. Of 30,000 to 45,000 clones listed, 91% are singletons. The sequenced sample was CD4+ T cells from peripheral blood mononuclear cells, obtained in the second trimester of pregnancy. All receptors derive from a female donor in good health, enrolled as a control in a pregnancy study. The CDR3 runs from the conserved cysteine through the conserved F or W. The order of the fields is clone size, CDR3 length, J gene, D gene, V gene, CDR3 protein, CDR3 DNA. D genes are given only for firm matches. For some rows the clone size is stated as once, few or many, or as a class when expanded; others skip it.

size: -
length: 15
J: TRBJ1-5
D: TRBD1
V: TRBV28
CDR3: CASWPGTGNNQPQHF
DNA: TGTGCCAGTTGGCCCGGGACAGGGAACAATCAGCCCCAGCATTTT

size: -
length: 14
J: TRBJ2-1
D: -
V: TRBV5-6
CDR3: CASNTVGKHNEQFF
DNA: TGTGCCAGCAACACCGTCGGGAAGCACAATGAGCAGTTCTTC

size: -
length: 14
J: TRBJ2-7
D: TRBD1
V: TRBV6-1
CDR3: CASNPGQGTYEQYF
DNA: TGTGCCAGCAATCCGGGACAGGGAACGTACGAGCAGTACTTC

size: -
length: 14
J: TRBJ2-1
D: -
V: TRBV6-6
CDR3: CASSQGQPGGEQFF
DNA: TGTGCCAGCAGTCAGGGACAGCCCGGGGGTGAGCAGTTCTTC

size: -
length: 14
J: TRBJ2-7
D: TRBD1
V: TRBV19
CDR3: CASSFGQGSYEQYF
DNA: TGTGCCAGTAGTTTCGGACAGGGCTCCTACGAGCAGTACTTC

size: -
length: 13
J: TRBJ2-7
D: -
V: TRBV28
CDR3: CASTPIVGYEQYF
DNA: TGTGCCAGCACGCCTATTGTTGGCTACGAGCAGTACTTC

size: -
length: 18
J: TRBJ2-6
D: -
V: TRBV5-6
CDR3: CASRQGRILLSGANVLTF
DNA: TGTGCCAGCAGACAGGGTCGAATACTTCTCTCTGGGGCCAACGTCCTGACTTTC

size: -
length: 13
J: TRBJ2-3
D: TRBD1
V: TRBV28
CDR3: CAGKDRFTDTQYF
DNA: TGTGCCGGAAAGGACAGGTTCACGGATACGCAGTATTTT

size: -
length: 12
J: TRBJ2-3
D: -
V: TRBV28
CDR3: CASSFSTDTQYF
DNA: TGTGCCAGCAGTTTCTCCACAGATACGCAGTATTTT

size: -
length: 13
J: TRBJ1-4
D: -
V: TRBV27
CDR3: CASSLIQAEKLFF
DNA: TGTGCCAGCAGTTTAATCCAAGCGGAAAAACTGTTTTTT

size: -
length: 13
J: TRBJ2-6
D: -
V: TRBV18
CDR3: CASSPSGANVLTF
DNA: TGTGCCAGCTCTCCGTCTGGGGCCAACGTCCTGACTTTC

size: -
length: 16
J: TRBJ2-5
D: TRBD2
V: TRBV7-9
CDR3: CASSSGKGLARETQYF
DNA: TGTGCCAGCAGCTCGGGGAAGGGACTAGCGAGGGAGACCCAGTACTTC

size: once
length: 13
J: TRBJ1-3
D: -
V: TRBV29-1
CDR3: CSGGSDSGNTIYF
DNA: TGCAGCGGCGGGTCAGACTCTGGAAACACCATATATTTT

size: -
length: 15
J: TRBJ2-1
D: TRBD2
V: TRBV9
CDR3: CASSMLAGSYNEQFF
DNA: TGTGCCAGCAGCATGCTAGCGGGATCCTACAATGAGCAGTTCTTC

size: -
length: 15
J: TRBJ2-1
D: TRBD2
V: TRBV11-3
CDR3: CASSPGGGGYNEQFF
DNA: TGTGCCAGCAGTCCCGGGGGGGGAGGATACAATGAGCAGTTCTTC

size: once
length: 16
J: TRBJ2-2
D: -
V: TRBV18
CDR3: CASSPTAGVNTGELFF
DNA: TGTGCCAGCTCACCAACGGCAGGGGTCAACACCGGGGAGCTGTTTTTT